One and the same sample provided the 9 T cell receptor beta chains below, sequenced in a study of blood T cell repertoires in COVID-19. TCRdb's copy holds only in-frame clones and misses some; the assay was immunoSEQ multiplex PCR. The table lists hundreds of thousands of clones, around 81% of them singletons. Sequenced: peripheral blood. The receptors were sampled from an elderly woman with COVID-19, enrolled during active disease.

The chain combines TRBV5-1 with TRBJ2-4, with 12 bases fitting TRBD2. The V segment lost 4 bases and the J segment 0 bases; nucleotides outside the gene matches: 2. The CDR3 length is 16 residues. CDR1 and CDR2 (germline): SGHRS, YFSETQ. The CDR3 spells CASSGGLAGAKNIQYF. The CDR3 nucleotides are TGCGCCAGCAGCGGGGGACTAGCGGGAGCCAAAAACATTCAGTACTTC.

Only one count was recorded for this clone. This chain links TRBV2 with TRBJ2-3, with 7 nucleotides matching TRBD2. The junction had 7 bases not matched to a gene; V was cut back by 4 bases and J by 0 bases. The germline V gene has CDR1 SNHLY and CDR2 FYNNEI. The CDR3 sequence is 16 residues long. CDR3 in DNA: TGTGCCAGCAGTGCCCCCTTGACTAGCAGCACAGATACGCAGTATTTT. Its protein is CASSAPLTSSTDTQYF. The full variable domain, completed using reference TRBV2 and TRBJ2-3, is EPEVTQTPSHQVTQMGQEVILRCVPISNHLYFYWYRQILGQKVEFLVSFYNNEISEKSEIFDDQFSVERPDGSNFTLKIRSTKLEDSAMYFCASSAPLTSSTDTQYFGPGTRLTVL.

Concerning this clone itself: A junction end diverges from the germline sequence, so it may reflect a read error. The chain joins TRBV10-2 to TRBJ1-1; maybe TRBD1 (6 bases). Germline CDR1 WSHSY, CDR2 SAAADI. The CDR3 sequence is 13 residues long. For the CDR3, the DNA is TGCGCCAGCAGTGATCCGGCAGGGGAGTGGGTGACCTTT. This sequence encodes CASSDPAGEWVTF.

The rearrangement joins TRBV18 to TRBJ2-5; D might be TRBD2 (6 bases). The V end lost 6 bases, the J end lost 5 bases, and 13 bases lay between the germline ends. Germline lookup yields CDR1 KGHSH and CDR2 LQKENI. The CDR3 sequence is 13 residues long. CDR3 residues: CASSGGLGETQYF. CDR3 DNA sequence: TGTGCCAGCTCTGGGGGACTCGGGGAGACCCAGTACTTC.

This clone was found once. The J gene is TRBJ1-3, the V gene TRBV9; no clear D. The CDR3 contains 13 residues. V was cut by 2 bases and J by 2 bases, with 5 bases left in between. The V gene's germline CDR1 is SGDLS and CDR2 YYNGEE. The CDR3 here is CASSVRPGNTIYF. The CDR3 region has the DNA TGTGCCAGCAGCGTCAGGCCTGGAAACACCATATATTTT.

The rearrangement joins TRBV11-3 to TRBJ2-3; unclear D gene. Per the germline V gene, CDR1 is SGHNT and CDR2 is YENEEA. V lost 2 bases and J lost 3, with 6 bases in between. The CDR3 has 13 residues. In DNA, the CDR3 is TGTGCCAGCAGCTTAAGAGCGACAGATACGCAGTATTTT. This sequence encodes CASSLRATDTQYF.

The chain carries TRBV7-2 and TRBJ2-1, with 7 bases identical to TRBD2. V gave up 4 bases and J gave up 3 bases; unmatched junction bases: 6. CDR3 size: 15 residues. The germline CDR1 and CDR2 sequences are SGHTA and FQGNSA. The CDR3 spells CASSSPLAVYNEQFF. CDR3 in DNA: TGTGCCAGCAGCTCACCGCTAGCGGTCTACAATGAGCAGTTCTTC.

This chain connects TRBV18 to TRBJ2-7, with TRBD1 matching 8 bases. The V gene's germline CDR1 is KGHSH and CDR2 LQKENI. After removal of 3 bases from V and 2 bases from J, the junction contained 15 bases not matched to a gene. There are 18 residues in the CDR3. Here the CDR3 reads CASSPSGTGNWVTYEQYF. The CDR3 region has the DNA TGTGCCAGCTCACCCTCCGGGACAGGTAACTGGGTGACCTACGAGCAGTACTTC.

The chain couples TRBV6-6 to TRBJ1-2; 7 nucleotides agree with TRBD1. With V trimmed by 5 bases and J by 8 bases, 20 bases remained unmatched. The germline V gene has CDR1 MNHNY and CDR2 SVGAGI (reference sequence). The CDR3 contains 17 residues. CDR3 nucleotide sequence: TGTGCCAGCAGTCCCCCCCGGAACAGGGGAGGTGTGGGCGGCTACACCTTC. Protein product: CASSPPRNRGGVGGYTF.